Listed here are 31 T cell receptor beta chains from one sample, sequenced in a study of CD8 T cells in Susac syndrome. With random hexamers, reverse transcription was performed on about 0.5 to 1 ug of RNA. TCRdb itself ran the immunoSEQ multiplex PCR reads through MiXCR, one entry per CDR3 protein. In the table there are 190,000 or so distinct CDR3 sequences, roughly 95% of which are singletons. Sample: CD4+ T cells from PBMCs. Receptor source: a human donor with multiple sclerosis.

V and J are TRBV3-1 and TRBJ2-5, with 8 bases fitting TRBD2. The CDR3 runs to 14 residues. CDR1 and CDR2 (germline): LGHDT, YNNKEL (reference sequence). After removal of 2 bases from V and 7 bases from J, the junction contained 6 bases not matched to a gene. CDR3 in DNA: TGTGCCAGCAGCCAAAGAGCGGGAGAGGGGACCCAGTACTTC. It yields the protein CASSQRAGEGTQYF.

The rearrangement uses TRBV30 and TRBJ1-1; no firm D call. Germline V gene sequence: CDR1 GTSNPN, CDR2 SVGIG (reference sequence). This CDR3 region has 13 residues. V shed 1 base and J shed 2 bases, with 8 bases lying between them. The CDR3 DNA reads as TGTGCCTGGAGTGAACAGCCTAACACTGAAGCTTTCTTT. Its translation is CAWSEQPNTEAFF.

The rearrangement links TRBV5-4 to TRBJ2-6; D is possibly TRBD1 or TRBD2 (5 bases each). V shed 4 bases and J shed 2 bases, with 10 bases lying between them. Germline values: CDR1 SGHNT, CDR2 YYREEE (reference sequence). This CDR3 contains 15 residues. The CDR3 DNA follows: TGTGCCAGCAGCCCCTTGGGGGCTGGGGCCAACGTCCTGACTTTC. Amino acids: CASSPLGAGANVLTF.

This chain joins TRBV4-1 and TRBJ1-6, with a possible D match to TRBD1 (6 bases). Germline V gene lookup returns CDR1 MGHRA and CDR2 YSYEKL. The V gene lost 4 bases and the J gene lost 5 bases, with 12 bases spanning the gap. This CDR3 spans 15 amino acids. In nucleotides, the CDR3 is TGCGCCAGCAGCCGCGGGGGGGCGAATAATTCACCCCTCCACTTT. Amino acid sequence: CASSRGGANNSPLHF.

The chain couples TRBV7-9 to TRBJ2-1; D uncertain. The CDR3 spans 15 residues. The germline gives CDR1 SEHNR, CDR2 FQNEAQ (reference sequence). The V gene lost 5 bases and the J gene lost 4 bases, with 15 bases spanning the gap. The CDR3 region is CASSQHGVGYNEQFF. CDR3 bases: TGTGCCAGCAGCCAGCATGGGGTGGGGTACAATGAGCAGTTCTTC.

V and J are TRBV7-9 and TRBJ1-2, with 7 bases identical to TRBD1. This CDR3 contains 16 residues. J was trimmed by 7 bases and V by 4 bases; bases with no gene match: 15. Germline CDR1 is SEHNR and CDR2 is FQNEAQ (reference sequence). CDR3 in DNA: TGTGCCAGCAGCTGGAAAACAGGGGCAGGGACTTCTGGCTACACCTTC. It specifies CASSWKTGAGTSGYTF.

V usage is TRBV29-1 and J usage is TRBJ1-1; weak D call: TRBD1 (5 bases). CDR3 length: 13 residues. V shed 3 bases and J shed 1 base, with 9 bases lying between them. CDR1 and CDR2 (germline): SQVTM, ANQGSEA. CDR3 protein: CSVDFQGNTEAFF. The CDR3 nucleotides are TGCAGCGTTGATTTTCAGGGGAACACTGAAGCTTTCTTT.

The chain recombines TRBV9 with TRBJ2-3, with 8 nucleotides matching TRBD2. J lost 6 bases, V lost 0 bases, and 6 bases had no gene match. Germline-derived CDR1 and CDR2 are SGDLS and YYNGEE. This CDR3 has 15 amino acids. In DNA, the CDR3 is TGTGCCAGCAGCGTAGAGGCGGGGGGCTGGGATACGCAGTATTTT. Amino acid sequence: CASSVEAGGWDTQYF.

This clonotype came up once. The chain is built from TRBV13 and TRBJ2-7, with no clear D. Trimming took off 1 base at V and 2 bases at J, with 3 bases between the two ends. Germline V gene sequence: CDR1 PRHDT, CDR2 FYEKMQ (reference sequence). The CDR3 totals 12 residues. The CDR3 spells CASSLAAYEQYF. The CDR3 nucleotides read TGTGCCAGCAGCTTAGCCGCCTACGAGCAGTACTTC.

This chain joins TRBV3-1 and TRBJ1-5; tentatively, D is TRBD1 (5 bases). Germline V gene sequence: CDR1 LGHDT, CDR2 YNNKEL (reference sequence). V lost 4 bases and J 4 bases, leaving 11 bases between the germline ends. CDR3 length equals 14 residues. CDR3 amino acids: CASSRRGVNQPQHF. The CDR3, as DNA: TGTGCCAGCAGCCGGAGAGGGGTAAATCAGCCCCAGCATTTT.

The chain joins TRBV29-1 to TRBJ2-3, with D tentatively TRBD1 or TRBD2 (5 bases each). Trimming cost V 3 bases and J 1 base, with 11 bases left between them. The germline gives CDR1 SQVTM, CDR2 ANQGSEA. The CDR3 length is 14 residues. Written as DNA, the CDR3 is TGCAGCGTTGAGGGGACGGCTCGCACAGATACGCAGTATTTT. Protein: CSVEGTARTDTQYF.

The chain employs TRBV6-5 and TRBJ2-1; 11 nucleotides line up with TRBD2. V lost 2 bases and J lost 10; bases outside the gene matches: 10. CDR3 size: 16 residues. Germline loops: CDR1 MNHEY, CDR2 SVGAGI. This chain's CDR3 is CASSYGSGGALNEQFF. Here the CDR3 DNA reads TGTGCCAGCAGTTACGGTAGCGGGGGGGCTCTAAACGAGCAGTTCTTC.

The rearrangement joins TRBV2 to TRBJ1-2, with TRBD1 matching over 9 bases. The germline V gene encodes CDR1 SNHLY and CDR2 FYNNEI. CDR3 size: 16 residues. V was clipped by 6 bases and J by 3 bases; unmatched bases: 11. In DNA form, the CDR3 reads TGTGCCAGCAGCGAGGGGACAGGGAGGGCCTACTATGGCTACACCTTC. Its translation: CASSEGTGRAYYGYTF.

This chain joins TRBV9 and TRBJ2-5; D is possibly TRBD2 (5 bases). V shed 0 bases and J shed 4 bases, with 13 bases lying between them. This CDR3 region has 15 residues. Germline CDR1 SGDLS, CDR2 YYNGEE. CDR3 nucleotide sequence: TGTGCCAGCAGCGTAGACGAGGGAACGACAGAGACCCAGTACTTC. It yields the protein CASSVDEGTTETQYF. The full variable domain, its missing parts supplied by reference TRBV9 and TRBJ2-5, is DSGVTQTPKHLITATGQRVTLRCSPRSGDLSVYWYQQSLDQGLQFLIQYYNGEERAKGNILERFSAQQFPDLHSELNLSSLELGDSALYFCASSVDEGTTETQYFGPGTRLLVL.

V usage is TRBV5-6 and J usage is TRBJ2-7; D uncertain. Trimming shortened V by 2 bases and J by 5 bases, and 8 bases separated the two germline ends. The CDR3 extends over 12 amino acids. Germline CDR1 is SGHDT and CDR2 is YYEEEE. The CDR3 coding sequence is TGTGCCAGCAGCTTCCAGCCCGACGAGCAGTACTTC. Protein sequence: CASSFQPDEQYF.

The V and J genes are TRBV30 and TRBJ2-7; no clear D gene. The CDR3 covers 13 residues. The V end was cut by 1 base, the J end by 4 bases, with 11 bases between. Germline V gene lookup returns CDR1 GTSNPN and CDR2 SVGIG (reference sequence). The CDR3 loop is CAWSEGIGYEQYF. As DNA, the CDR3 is TGTGCCTGGAGTGAGGGCATCGGATACGAGCAGTACTTC.

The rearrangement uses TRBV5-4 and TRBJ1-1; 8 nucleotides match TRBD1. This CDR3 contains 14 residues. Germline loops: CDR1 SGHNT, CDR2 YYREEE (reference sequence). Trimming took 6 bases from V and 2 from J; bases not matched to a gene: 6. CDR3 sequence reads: CASTPAGGNTEAFF. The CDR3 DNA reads TGTGCCAGCACGCCCGCAGGGGGCAACACTGAAGCTTTCTTT.

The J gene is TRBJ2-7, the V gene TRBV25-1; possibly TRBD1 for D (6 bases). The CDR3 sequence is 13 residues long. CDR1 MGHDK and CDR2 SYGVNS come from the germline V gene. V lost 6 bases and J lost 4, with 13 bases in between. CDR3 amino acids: CASSRLTGYEQYF. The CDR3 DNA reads TGTGCCAGCAGCCGCCTAACAGGGTACGAGCAGTACTTC.

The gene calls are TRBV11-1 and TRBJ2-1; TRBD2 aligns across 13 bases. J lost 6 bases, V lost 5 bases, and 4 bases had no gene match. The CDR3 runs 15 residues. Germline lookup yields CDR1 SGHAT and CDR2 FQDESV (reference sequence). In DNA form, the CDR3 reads TGTGCCAGCAGCCTCCGACTAGCGGGAGGCAATGAGCAGTTCTTC. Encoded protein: CASSLRLAGGNEQFF. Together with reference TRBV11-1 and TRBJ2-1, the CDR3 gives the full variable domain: EAEVAQSPRYKITEKSQAVAFWCDPISGHATLYWYRQILGQGPELLVQFQDESVVDDSQLPKDRFSAERLKGVDSTLKIQPAELGDSAMYLCASSLRLAGGNEQFFGPGTRLTVL.

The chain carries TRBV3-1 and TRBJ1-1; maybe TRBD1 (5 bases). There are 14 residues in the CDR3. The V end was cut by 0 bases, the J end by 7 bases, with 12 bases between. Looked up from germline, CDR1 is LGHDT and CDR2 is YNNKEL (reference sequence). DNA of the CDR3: TGTGCCAGCAGCCAAGACGCAGGGTTCCTTGAAGCTTTCTTT. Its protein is CASSQDAGFLEAFF.

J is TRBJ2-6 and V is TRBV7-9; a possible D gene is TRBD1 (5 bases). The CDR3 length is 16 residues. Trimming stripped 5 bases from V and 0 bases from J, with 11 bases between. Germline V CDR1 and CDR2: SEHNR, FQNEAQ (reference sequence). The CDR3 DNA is TGTGCCAGCAGCCCAAGACAGAGCTCTGGGGCCAACGTCCTGACTTTC. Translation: CASSPRQSSGANVLTF.

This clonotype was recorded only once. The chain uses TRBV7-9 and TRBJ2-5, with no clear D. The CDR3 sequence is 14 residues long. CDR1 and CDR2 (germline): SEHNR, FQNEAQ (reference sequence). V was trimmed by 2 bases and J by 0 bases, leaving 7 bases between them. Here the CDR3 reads CASSLPGYQETQYF. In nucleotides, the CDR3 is TGTGCCAGCAGCTTACCCGGTTACCAAGAGACCCAGTACTTC.

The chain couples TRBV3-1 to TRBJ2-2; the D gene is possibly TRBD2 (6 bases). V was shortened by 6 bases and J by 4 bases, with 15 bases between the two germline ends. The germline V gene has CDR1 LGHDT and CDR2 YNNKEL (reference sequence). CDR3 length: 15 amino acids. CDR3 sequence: CASSAAPGGTGELFF. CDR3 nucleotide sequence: TGTGCCAGCAGTGCTGCGCCCGGGGGCACCGGGGAGCTGTTTTTT.

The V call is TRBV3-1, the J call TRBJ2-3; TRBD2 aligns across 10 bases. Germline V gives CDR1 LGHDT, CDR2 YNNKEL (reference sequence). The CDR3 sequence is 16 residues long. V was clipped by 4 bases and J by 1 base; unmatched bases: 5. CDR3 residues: CASSPRLAGRTDTQYF. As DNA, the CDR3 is TGTGCCAGCAGCCCCCGACTAGCGGGCCGCACAGATACGCAGTATTTT.

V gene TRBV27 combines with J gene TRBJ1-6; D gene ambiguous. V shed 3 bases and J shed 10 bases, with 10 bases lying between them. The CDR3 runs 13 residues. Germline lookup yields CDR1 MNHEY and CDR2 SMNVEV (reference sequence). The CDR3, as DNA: TGTGCCAGCAGTTTGTCGGAGCGGTCACCCCTCCACTTT. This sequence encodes CASSLSERSPLHF.

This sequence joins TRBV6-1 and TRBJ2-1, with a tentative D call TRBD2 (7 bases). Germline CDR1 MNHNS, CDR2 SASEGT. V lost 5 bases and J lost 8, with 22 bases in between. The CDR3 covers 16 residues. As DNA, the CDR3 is TGTGCCAGCAGTCCCCGAGGGCGGGGGCCCAGGGATGAGCAGTTCTTC. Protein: CASSPRGRGPRDEQFF.

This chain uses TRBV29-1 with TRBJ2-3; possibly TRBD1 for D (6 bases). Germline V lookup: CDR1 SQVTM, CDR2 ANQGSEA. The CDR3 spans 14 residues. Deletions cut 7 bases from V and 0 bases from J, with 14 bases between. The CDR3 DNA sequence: TGCAGCGCTGCGGTTGGACAGAGCACAGATACGCAGTATTTT. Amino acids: CSAAVGQSTDTQYF.

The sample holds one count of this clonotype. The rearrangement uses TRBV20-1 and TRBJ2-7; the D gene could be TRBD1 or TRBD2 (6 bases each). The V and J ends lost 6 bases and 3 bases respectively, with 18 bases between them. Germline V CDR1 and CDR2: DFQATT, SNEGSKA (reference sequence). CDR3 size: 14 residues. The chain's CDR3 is CSARPGGQDYEQYF. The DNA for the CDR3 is TGCAGTGCGAGACCCGGGGGCCAGGACTACGAGCAGTACTTC.

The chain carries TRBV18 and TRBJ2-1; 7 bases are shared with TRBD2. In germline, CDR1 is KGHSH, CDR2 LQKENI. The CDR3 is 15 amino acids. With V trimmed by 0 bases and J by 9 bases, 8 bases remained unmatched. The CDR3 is CASSPPERGWGEQFF. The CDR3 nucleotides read TGTGCCAGCTCACCACCGGAGCGGGGTTGGGGTGAGCAGTTCTTC.

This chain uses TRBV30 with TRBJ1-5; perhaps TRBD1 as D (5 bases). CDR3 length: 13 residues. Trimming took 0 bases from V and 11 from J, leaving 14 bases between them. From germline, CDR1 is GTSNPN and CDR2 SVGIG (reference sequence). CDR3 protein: CAWSVSLLGAQHF. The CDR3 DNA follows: TGTGCCTGGAGTGTCTCCCTCTTAGGGGCCCAGCATTTT.

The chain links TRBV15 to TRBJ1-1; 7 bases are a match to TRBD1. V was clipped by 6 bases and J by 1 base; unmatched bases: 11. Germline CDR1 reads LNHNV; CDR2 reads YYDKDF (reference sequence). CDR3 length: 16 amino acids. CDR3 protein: CATSNGDSSENTEAFF. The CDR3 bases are TGTGCCACCAGTAACGGGGACAGCAGCGAGAACACTGAAGCTTTCTTT.